Listed below are T cell receptor beta chains from one sample, sequenced in a study of T cells after yellow fever vaccination. Via MiXCR, TCRdb re-called the 5' RACE reads, giving one row per CDR3 protein. This sample has approximately 300,000 distinct CDR3 sequences, with 8.7% found just once. Material: PBMCs, obtained on the day of the first yellow fever vaccination. These receptors were collected from a young man who received the YFV17D yellow fever vaccine. Both conserved end residues are part of each CDR3. Fields, in order: clone size, V gene, J gene, D gene, CDR3 DNA, CDR3 protein. D genes are given only for firm matches. Clone size is stated in some rows and not others, as once, few, many or a class when expanded.

size: few; V: TRBV4-2; J: TRBJ1-3; D: NA; DNA: TGTGCCAGCAGCCCGACAGGACGTTCTGGAAACACCATATATTTT; CDR3: CASSPTGRSGNTIYF
size: many; V: TRBV6-6; J: TRBJ2-5; D: NA; DNA: TGTGCCAGCAGGAGAGGGACCCAGTACTTC; CDR3: CASRRGTQYF
size: few; V: TRBV5-6; J: TRBJ2-2; D: NA; DNA: TGTGCCAGCAGCCCTATAACCGGGGAGCTGTTTTTT; CDR3: CASSPITGELFF
size: NA; V: TRBV4-1; J: TRBJ2-2; D: NA; DNA: TGCGCCAGCAGCCCCGGGACATCGTACACCGGGGAGCTGTTTTTT; CDR3: CASSPGTSYTGELFF
size: NA; V: TRBV14; J: TRBJ2-4; D: TRBD1; DNA: TGTGCCAGCAGCCCCAGTCCCGGGACAGGGGCCCGTGAGTACATTCAGTACTTC; CDR3: CASSPSPGTGAREYIQYF
size: NA; V: TRBV6-5; J: TRBJ2-5; D: TRBD2; DNA: TGTGCCAGCAGTTACCGACTAGCGGGGGGGCCTCGAGAGACCCAGTACTTC; CDR3: CASSYRLAGGPRETQYF
size: NA; V: TRBV5-1; J: TRBJ1-3; D: TRBD1; DNA: TGCGCCAGCAGCTTTGCGGGACAGTTCTCTGGAAACACCATATATTTT; CDR3: CASSFAGQFSGNTIYF
size: NA; V: TRBV4-3; J: TRBJ2-5; D: TRBD2; DNA: TGCGCCAGCAGCCAAGATCCGGGGGGTAAGGAGACCCAGTACTTC; CDR3: CASSQDPGGKETQYF
size: NA; V: TRBV7-3; J: TRBJ2-5; D: TRBD2; DNA: TGTGCCAGCAGCCTAACCGGGGGGATGAGGGAGACCCAGTACTTC; CDR3: CASSLTGGMRETQYF
size: NA; V: TRBV6-5; J: TRBJ2-4; D: NA; DNA: TGTGCCAGCAGTTATATGGCCCCCGCGGTTCTAGCCAAAAACATTCAGTACTTC; CDR3: CASSYMAPAVLAKNIQYF